One and the same sample provided the 17 T cell receptor beta chains below, sequenced in a study of blood T cell repertoires in COVID-19. The table came from immunoSEQ multiplex PCR; TCRdb's copy has only in-frame clones and leaves some out. This sample has roughly 250,000 clones, with about 83% found just once. Sequences were obtained from peripheral blood. These receptor sequences come from a woman aged 40 to 50 who had recovered from COVID-19.

The V and J genes are TRBV3-1 (or the pseudogene TRBV3-2) and TRBJ2-7; TRBD2 matches 8 bases. Losses at the gene ends were 4 bases for V and 8 bases for J; bases not matched to a gene: 4. The V gene's germline CDR1 is LGHDT and CDR2 YNNKEL (reference sequence). This CDR3 comprises 12 residues. The CDR3 DNA is TGTGCCAGCAGCCCTCGGGGGGGCCAGCAGTACTTC. Translation: CASSPRGGQQYF.

The rearrangement uses TRBV7-9 and TRBJ1-6, with TRBD1 identical over 7 bases. Germline V gives CDR1 SEHNR, CDR2 FQNEAQ (reference sequence). The CDR3 sequence is 17 residues long. After removal of 2 bases from V and 6 bases from J, the junction contained 10 bases not matched to a gene. In nucleotides, the CDR3 is TGTGCCAGCAGCTTACGGGACAGTCCCTCTCGTAATTCACCCCTCCACTTT. The encoded protein is CASSLRDSPSRNSPLHF.

This rearrangement joins TRBV6-1 to TRBJ1-1; D gene uncertain. Germline V gene sequence: CDR1 MNHNS, CDR2 SASEGT. V was shortened by 0 bases and J by 0 bases, with 5 bases between the two germline ends. The CDR3 loop spans 14 amino acids. CDR3 loop: CASSEANMNTEAFF. For the CDR3, the DNA is TGTGCCAGCAGTGAAGCCAACATGAACACTGAAGCTTTCTTT.

The chain combines TRBV7-9 with TRBJ1-6; no clear D. Germline CDR1 and CDR2: SEHNR and FQNEAQ (reference sequence). The CDR3 spans 15 residues. With 0 bases removed from V and 10 bases from J, the gap between germline ends came to 13 bases. The CDR3 DNA follows: TGTGCCAGCAGCTTAGCAGGGATCGGGAACTCACCCCTCCACTTT. This sequence encodes CASSLAGIGNSPLHF.

The V call is TRBV4-1, the J call TRBJ2-7; TRBD1 matches at 8 bases. From germline, CDR1 is MGHRA and CDR2 YSYEKL. This CDR3 has 17 amino acids. Trimming took 6 bases from V and 1 from J; bases not matched to a gene: 14. The CDR3 DNA reads TGCGCCAGCAGTCGATTTTTGGGACAGGCCTTTTCCTACGAGCAGTACTTC. It codes for CASSRFLGQAFSYEQYF.

The rearrangement links TRBV12-3 or TRBV12-4 to TRBJ1-1; D is possibly TRBD1 (6 bases). CDR3 length: 13 residues. The germline V and J ends were trimmed by 2 bases and 3 bases, with 7 bases remaining between them. CDR3 DNA sequence: TGTGCCAGCAGTTTAAGGGGGTACACTGAAGCTTTCTTT. It yields the protein CASSLRGYTEAFF.

This clone was recorded a few times. The chain couples TRBV4-2 to TRBJ2-6; TRBD1 matches 9 bases. Losses at the gene ends were 0 bases for V and 1 base for J; bases not matched to a gene: 10. The germline V gene has CDR1 LGHNA and CDR2 YNFKEQ. This CDR3 comprises 20 residues. The CDR3 sequence is CASSQDHTWDRESGANVLTF. CDR3 nucleotide sequence: TGTGCCAGCAGCCAAGATCATACATGGGACAGGGAGTCTGGGGCCAACGTCCTGACTTTC.

The V gene is TRBV9, the J gene TRBJ1-1; 7 nucleotides match TRBD1. CDR3 size: 14 residues. CDR1 SGDLS and CDR2 YYNGEE come from the germline V gene. Unmatched junction bases numbered 7, after V lost 2 bases and J lost 6 bases. The CDR3 protein is CASSVSTGKAEAFF. The CDR3 DNA sequence: TGTGCCAGCAGCGTTTCGACAGGGAAGGCTGAAGCTTTCTTT.

V usage is TRBV7-2 and J usage is TRBJ2-2; 9 bases map to TRBD2. Unmatched junction bases numbered 11, after V lost 6 bases and J lost 6 bases. Per germline, CDR1 SGHTA and CDR2 FQGNSA. This CDR3 contains 16 residues. CDR3 protein: CASRMPGLALAGELFF. DNA for the CDR3: TGTGCCAGCAGGATGCCGGGACTAGCTTTGGCCGGGGAGCTGTTTTTT.

This clone was found a few times. The chain uses TRBV10-1 and TRBJ2-7; TRBD1 matches 8 bases. The V gene end was trimmed by 6 bases and the J gene end by 1 base; junction bases not matched to a gene: 11. Per the germline V gene, CDR1 is WNHNN and CDR2 is SYGVQD (reference sequence). The CDR3 has 16 residues. CDR3 amino acids: CASRAPGTGLSYEQYF. Here the CDR3 DNA reads TGCGCCAGCAGAGCCCCCGGGACAGGATTGTCCTACGAGCAGTACTTC.

The rearrangement joins TRBV6-5 to TRBJ1-2; D uncertain. V shed 0 bases and J shed 8 bases, with 19 bases lying between them. This CDR3 has 16 amino acids. Germline loops: CDR1 MNHEY, CDR2 SVGAGI. CDR3 nucleotide sequence: TGTGCCAGCAGTTACTCGCGTGGGCCGTCAAGTGGGGGCTACACCTTC. The encoded protein is CASSYSRGPSSGGYTF.

V gene TRBV28 combines with J gene TRBJ2-7, with a weak D call TRBD1 (6 bases). This CDR3 has 14 amino acids. Per germline, CDR1 MDHEN and CDR2 SYDVKM. V was shortened by 7 bases and J by 0 bases, with 13 bases between the two germline ends. The CDR3 DNA sequence: TGTGCCAGCAAACAGACAGGCACCTCCTACGAGCAGTACTTC. Protein: CASKQTGTSYEQYF. Full variable domain (rest looked up from reference TRBV28 and TRBJ2-7): DVKVTQSSRYLVKRTGEKVFLECVQDMDHENMFWYRQDPGLGLRLIYFSYDVKMKEKGDIPEGYSVSREKKERFSLILESASTNQTSMYLCASKQTGTSYEQYFGPGTRLTVT.

The chain uses TRBV5-4 and TRBJ1-2; D is possibly TRBD1 (6 bases). The CDR3 consists of 16 residues. V lost 4 bases and J lost 5, with 21 bases in between. Germline CDR1 reads SGHNT; CDR2 reads YYREEE (reference sequence). The CDR3 loop reads CASSQEGRGLRYGYTF. The CDR3 DNA is TGTGCCAGCAGCCAAGAGGGCAGGGGCCTTAGGTATGGCTACACCTTC.

This chain links TRBV2 with TRBJ2-6, with D maybe TRBD1 (6 bases). The V gene's germline CDR1 is SNHLY and CDR2 FYNNEI. CDR3 size: 14 residues. The V gene lost 4 bases and the J gene lost 2 bases, with 6 bases spanning the gap. The CDR3 spells CASSGDTGANVLTF. In DNA form, the CDR3 reads TGTGCCAGCAGTGGGGACACTGGGGCCAACGTCCTGACTTTC.

The chain employs TRBV5-6 and TRBJ1-4, with TRBD1 matching over 9 bases. Germline V gives CDR1 SGHDT, CDR2 YYEEEE. J gave up 7 bases and V 1 base, and 2 bases lay outside the gene matches. This CDR3 has 14 amino acids. The CDR3 loop reads CASSLTGGIEKLFF. DNA for the CDR3: TGTGCCAGCAGCTTGACAGGGGGCATTGAAAAACTGTTTTTT. The variable domain in full, completed from reference TRBV5-6 and TRBJ1-4, reads DAGVTQSPTHLIKTRGQQVTLRCSPKSGHDTVSWYQQALGQGPQFIFQYYEEEERQRGNFPDRFSGHQFPNYSSELNVNALLLGDSALYLCASSLTGGIEKLFFGSGTQLSVL.

The chain employs TRBV7-9 and TRBJ2-7, with D perhaps TRBD1 (6 bases). The ends were cut back, 4 bases at V and 4 bases at J, with 11 bases in the middle. Per the germline V gene, CDR1 is SEHNR and CDR2 is FQNEAQ (reference sequence). This CDR3 is built from 13 residues. CDR3 amino acids: CASSSETGYEQYF. DNA of the CDR3: TGTGCCAGCAGCTCAGAGACAGGTTACGAGCAGTACTTC.

As DNA, the CDR3 is TGTGCCAGCAGGCCATTACTGGGGGGAACTGAAGCTTTCTTT. It is translated as CASRPLLGGTEAFF. This rearrangement joins TRBV27 to TRBJ1-1; perhaps TRBD1 as D (5 bases). Trimming removed 6 bases at V and 5 bases at J, with 16 bases between. Germline CDR1 and CDR2: MNHEY and SMNVEV (reference sequence). This CDR3 comprises 14 residues.